Sequencing of this T cell receptor beta chain was carried out in a study of cytomegalovirus exposure and HLA in healthy donors. V was cut by 5 bases and J by 1 base, with 8 bases left in between. The CDR3 has 13 amino acids. The germline gives CDR1 SGHAT, CDR2 FQNNGV. General observations from the study: It was reported in a later analysis that an Asian-associated ancestry cluster showed fewer N-insertions than the roughly 660-donor mean. Information on immune exposure was restricted to one variable (CMV serostatus).

Concerning this clone: Antigen specificity is unknown.

PCR used 60 Vbeta primers and 13 Jbeta primers. Only in-frame clones appear in the TCRdb table, and some are missing; sequencing was by immunoSEQ multiplex PCR. The data contain roughly 150,000 clones, more than 70% of them singletons. The source is a woman in her forties in good health and CMV-seronegative. Sequencing was done on a sample of PBMCs. The chain joins TRBV11-2 to TRBJ1-1; D might be TRBD1 (6 bases). CDR3 coding DNA: TGTGCCAGCAGCGTGACAGGGAACACTGAAGCTTTCTTT. It yields the protein CASSVTGNTEAFF.